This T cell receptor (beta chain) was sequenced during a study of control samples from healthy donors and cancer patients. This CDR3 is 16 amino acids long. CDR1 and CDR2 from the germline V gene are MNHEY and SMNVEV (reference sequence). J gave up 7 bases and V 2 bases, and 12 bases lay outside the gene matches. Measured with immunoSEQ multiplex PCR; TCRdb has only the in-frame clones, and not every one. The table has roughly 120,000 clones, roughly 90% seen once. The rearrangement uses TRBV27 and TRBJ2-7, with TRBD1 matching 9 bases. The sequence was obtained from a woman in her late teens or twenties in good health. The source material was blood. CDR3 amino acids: CASSLGPMGQGLEQYF. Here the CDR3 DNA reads TGTGCCAGCAGTTTAGGACCTATGGGACAGGGTTTAGAGCAGTACTTC.